The subject of this entry is one T cell receptor (beta chain). What it recognizes is unknown. This entry belongs to a study of OX40 agonist ivuxolimab in advanced cancers. Any history of autoimmune disease or systemic immunosuppression disqualified patients. Study conclusions and caveats: The study observed clonal expansion of CD4+ and CD8+ blood T cells by week 6 at 0.1 to 3.0 mg/kg. Compared with CD4+, CD8+ T cells on average had more expanded clones.

V was cut by 0 bases and J by 0 bases, with 9 bases left in between. The germline CDR1 and CDR2 sequences are MNHNS and SASEGT. The CDR3 loop spans 16 amino acids. TCRdb keeps only in-frame clones here, not all; method: immunoSEQ multiplex PCR. The table includes 10,000 or so clones, around 80% detected once. V gene TRBV6-1 combines with J gene TRBJ2-1; D possibly corresponds to TRBD2 (5 bases). Specimen: CD4+ or CD8+ T cells sorted from blood, collected in a trial of the OX40 agonist ivuxolimab. The clonotype was recovered from an adult with an advanced solid tumor such as melanoma, head and neck, liver or kidney cancer. The CDR3: CASSEAGANSYNEQFF. In DNA, the CDR3 is TGTGCCAGCAGTGAAGCGGGAGCCAACTCCTACAATGAGCAGTTCTTC.